This TCR beta chain was profiled in a study of Graves' ophthalmopathy and Graves' hyperthyroidism. Broader study findings: The blood repertoire also included most expanded thyroid clonotypes above 0.001 frequency.

Transcripts of RNA were the source for amplifying TCR beta CDR3 regions. In the first round, RT-PCR was carried out with HTBI primers, and a multiplex PCR formed the second round. TCRdb analysed the multiplex PCR reads with MiXCR anew, one entry per CDR3 protein. The repertoire holds about 220,000 distinct CDR3 sequences, with 20% to 25% as singletons. Ten or more counts support this clonotype. Its target is unknown. Germline V CDR1 and CDR2: SGHVS, FQNEAQ. The ends lost 4 bases at V and 7 bases at J; junction bases unmatched: 12. The CDR3 is 16 amino acids. The PBMCs had their origin in 8.5 to 10 ml of fresh peripheral blood.

V and J are TRBV7-8 and TRBJ2-2; TRBD2 aligns across 7 bases. The source is a woman in her fifties or sixties with Graves' ophthalmopathy. The sequencing input was peripheral blood. CDR3 sequence reads: CASSSPGGRMVGELFF. As DNA, the CDR3 is TGTGCCAGCAGCTCCCCCGGCGGGAGAATGGTCGGGGAGCTGTTTTTT.